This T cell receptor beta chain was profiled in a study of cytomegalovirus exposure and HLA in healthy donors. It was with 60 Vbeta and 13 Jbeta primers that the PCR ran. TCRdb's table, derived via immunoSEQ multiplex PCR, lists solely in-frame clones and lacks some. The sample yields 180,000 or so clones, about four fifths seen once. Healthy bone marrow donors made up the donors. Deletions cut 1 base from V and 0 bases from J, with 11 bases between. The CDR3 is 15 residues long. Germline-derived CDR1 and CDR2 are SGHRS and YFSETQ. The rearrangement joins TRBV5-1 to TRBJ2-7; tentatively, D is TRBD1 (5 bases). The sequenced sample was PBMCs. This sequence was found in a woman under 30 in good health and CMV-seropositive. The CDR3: CASSLNRLSSYEQYF. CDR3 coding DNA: TGCGCCAGCAGCTTGAACAGGCTATCCTCCTACGAGCAGTACTTC.